Below are 24 T cell receptor beta chains sequenced from a single sample in a study of T cells in Graves' hyperthyroidism and ophthalmopathy. What was amplified from RNA transcripts were TCR beta CDR3 regions. The TCR CDR3 first-round RT-PCR relied on the HTBI primer set. TCRdb re-analysed the multiplex PCR reads in MiXCR, keeping a single row per CDR3 protein. The data contain around 600,000 distinct CDR3 sequences, about 15% of them singletons. Material: blood. These receptors all come from a woman aged 45-65 years with Graves' ophthalmopathy.

Here the CDR3 reads CASTPHLGRDSNQPQHF. As DNA, the CDR3 is TGTGCCAGTACTCCCCACCTGGGCAGGGATAGCAATCAGCCCCAGCATTTT. V usage is TRBV19 and J usage is TRBJ1-5; tentative D call: TRBD1 (5 bases). Germline CDR1 and CDR2: LNHDA and SQIVND (reference sequence). The CDR3 runs to 17 residues. V lost 7 bases to trimming and J lost 0 bases, with 19 bases between them.

This clonotype was observed many times. Written as DNA, the CDR3 is TGTGCCAGCTCACTCGACAGGCGAGGCTATGGCTACACCTTC. This codes for CASSLDRRGYGYTF. This sequence joins TRBV18 and TRBJ1-2, with a weak D call TRBD1 (6 bases). Trimming cost V 4 bases and J 4 bases, with 13 bases left between them. CDR1 and CDR2 from the germline V gene are KGHSH and LQKENI. The CDR3 runs 14 residues.

This clonotype was seen many times. The chain carries TRBV7-6 and TRBJ2-1, with 10 bases identical to TRBD2. Germline-derived CDR1 and CDR2 are SGHVS and FNYEAQ. This CDR3 is built from 18 residues. V shed 1 base and J 10 bases; nucleotides not matched to a gene: 16. The CDR3 region has the DNA TGTGCCAGCAGCTTAGGAGGGCTAGCGGGAGCAGGGCTAGAGGAGCAGTTCTTC. This translates into CASSLGGLAGAGLEEQFF.

This clonotype turned up a few times. V is TRBV9 and J is TRBJ2-1; perhaps TRBD1 as D (5 bases). From germline, CDR1 is SGDLS and CDR2 YYNGEE. The CDR3 runs 16 residues. V lost 0 bases to trimming and J lost 0 bases, with 10 bases between them. CDR3 sequence reads: CASSVAGASSYNEQFF. The CDR3 coding sequence is TGTGCCAGCAGCGTAGCTGGGGCGAGCTCCTACAATGAGCAGTTCTTC.

This clonotype was seen many times. The genes are TRBV5-1 and TRBJ2-4; D is uncertain. Germline assignment: CDR1 SGHRS and CDR2 YFSETQ. The ends were cut back, 2 bases at V and 2 bases at J, with 14 bases in the middle. The CDR3 runs to 16 residues. The CDR3 sequence: CASSFGTLGTKNIQYF. In nucleotides, the CDR3 is TGCGCCAGCAGCTTTGGAACTTTGGGCACCAAAAACATTCAGTACTTC.

This clonotype appeared many times. V is TRBV12-3 or TRBV12-4 and J is TRBJ1-1; 7 nucleotides line up with TRBD1. The CDR3 is made up of 14 amino acids. V lost 5 bases and J lost 1; bases outside the gene matches: 4. In DNA form, the CDR3 reads TGTGCCAGCAGTCCGACAGGGCAGAACACTGAAGCTTTCTTT. As protein: CASSPTGQNTEAFF.

The gene calls are TRBV29-1 and TRBJ1-1; TRBD1 matches 7 bases. V dropped 2 bases and J dropped 7; count of bases not matched to a gene: 7. The CDR3 runs 13 residues. The germline V gene encodes CDR1 SQVTM and CDR2 ANQGSEA. CDR3 loop: CSVELIQGGEAFF. CDR3 bases: TGCAGCGTTGAATTAATCCAGGGGGGTGAAGCTTTCTTT. The whole variable domain, remainder taken from reference TRBV29-1 and TRBJ1-1, is SAVISQKPSRDICQRGTSLTIQCQVDSQVTMMFWYRQQPGQSLTLIATANQGSEATYESGFVIDKFPISRPNLTFSTLTVSNMSPEDSSIYLCSVELIQGGEAFFGQGTRLTVV.

This clonotype was counted ten times or more. V and J are TRBV20-1 and TRBJ2-3, with 10 bases matching TRBD1. The trim removed 4 bases at V and 2 bases at J, leaving 6 bases unmatched. The CDR3 covers 15 residues. Germline lookup yields CDR1 DFQATT and CDR2 SNEGSKA (reference sequence). CDR3 coding DNA: TGCAGTGCTACTATCGGACAGGGGGACACAGATACGCAGTATTTT. Its translation: CSATIGQGDTDTQYF.

This clonotype appeared many times. The V gene is TRBV7-9, the J gene TRBJ2-4; TRBD2 matches 8 bases. The CDR3 spans 17 residues. The V gene end was trimmed by 1 base and the J gene end by 6 bases; junction bases not matched to a gene: 11. Germline assignment: CDR1 SEHNR and CDR2 FQNEAQ (reference sequence). In DNA, the CDR3 is TGTGCCAGCAGCTTAGTGATGCGGGAGGTAATACCAAACATTCAGTACTTC. This sequence encodes CASSLVMREVIPNIQYF.

The V call is TRBV29-1, the J call TRBJ2-2; 16 positions match TRBD2. The CDR3 is 17 amino acids. V dropped 3 bases and J dropped 5; count of bases not matched to a gene: 6. Germline CDR1 reads SQVTM; CDR2 reads ANQGSEA. The CDR3 loop reads CSVEGLAGGPGTGELFF. The CDR3 DNA sequence: TGCAGCGTTGAGGGACTAGCGGGAGGGCCGGGGACCGGGGAGCTGTTTTTT.

This clonotype was observed at least ten times. J is TRBJ2-7 and V is TRBV7-2; D is unresolved. Germline assignment: CDR1 SGHTA and CDR2 FQGNSA. V was shortened by 3 bases and J by 0 bases, with 12 bases between the two germline ends. The CDR3 sequence is 15 residues long. In nucleotides, the CDR3 is TGTGCCAGCAGCTTTTTTGACTCAGGCTCCTACGAGCAGTACTTC. This sequence encodes CASSFFDSGSYEQYF.

This chain links TRBV19 with TRBJ1-5; tentative D call: TRBD1 (5 bases). Germline CDR1 is LNHDA and CDR2 is SQIVND (reference sequence). The V gene lost 3 bases and the J gene lost 7 bases, with 31 bases spanning the gap. This CDR3 is built from 20 residues. The CDR3 DNA reads TGTGCCAGTAGTATCTTTGGGCCGGGTGGGGCAACTTTCATAGGGCAGCCCCAGCATTTT. Translating it yields CASSIFGPGGATFIGQPQHF.

V is TRBV20-1 and J is TRBJ2-5, with TRBD2 identical over 13 bases. The germline gives CDR1 DFQATT, CDR2 SNEGSKA (reference sequence). The J segment lost 1 base and the V segment lost 0 bases, leaving 14 bases of the junction unmatched. The CDR3 consists of 20 residues. CDR3 coding DNA: TGCAGTGCTAGAGAGGGATTTGGAACTAGCGGGAGGGGTCCCCAAGAGACCCAGTACTTC. Translating gives CSAREGFGTSGRGPQETQYF.

The rearrangement uses TRBV7-2 and TRBJ2-7; 9 bases are a match to TRBD2. This CDR3 has 15 amino acids. V trimming: 5 bases; J trimming: 6 bases; junction bases outside the gene matches: 11. Germline V gene lookup returns CDR1 SGHTA and CDR2 FQGNSA. The CDR3 reads CASSVISAGGPEQYF. As DNA, the CDR3 is TGTGCCAGCAGCGTAATATCAGCGGGAGGCCCCGAGCAGTACTTC.

This clonotype was detected a few times. This rearrangement joins TRBV7-2 to TRBJ2-3, with D possibly matching TRBD2 (6 bases). Trimming shortened V by 7 bases and J by 1 base, and 9 bases separated the two germline ends. The germline V gene has CDR1 SGHTA and CDR2 FQGNSA. This CDR3 has 13 residues. In DNA form, the CDR3 reads TGTGCCAGCAAGCCTAGCGGCACAGATACGCAGTATTTT. This gives the protein CASKPSGTDTQYF.

The chain carries TRBV20-1 and TRBJ2-7; TRBD2 matches at 9 bases. CDR1 and CDR2 from the germline V gene are DFQATT and SNEGSKA (reference sequence). The J segment lost 3 bases and the V segment lost 3 bases, leaving 9 bases of the junction unmatched. The CDR3 loop spans 15 amino acids. CDR3 sequence (DNA): TGCAGTGCTAGGCCGGGACTAGCAACCTTCTACGAGCAGTACTTC. Its translation is CSARPGLATFYEQYF.

This clonotype showed up just a few times. The J gene is TRBJ2-1, the V gene TRBV24-1, with 7 bases lining up with TRBD2. V trimming: 5 bases; J trimming: 0 bases; junction bases outside the gene matches: 9. Germline V gene sequence: CDR1 KGHDR, CDR2 SFDVKD. This CDR3 contains 17 residues. CDR3 loop: CATSGSPERGSYNEQFF. CDR3 sequence (DNA): TGTGCCACCAGTGGTTCCCCCGAGCGGGGCTCCTACAATGAGCAGTTCTTC.

This clonotype was counted ten times or more. The chain is built from TRBV7-3 and TRBJ2-1; weak D call: TRBD2 (6 bases). Germline loops: CDR1 SGHTA, CDR2 FQGTGA. The CDR3 spans 18 residues. Between the trimmed V and J ends, which lost 1 base and 8 bases, there was a span of 24 bases. CDR3 region: CASSLIGRTIGLIDEQFF. The CDR3 nucleotides read TGTGCCAGCAGCTTAATAGGGAGGACTATTGGACTAATCGATGAGCAGTTCTTC.

This clonotype has a count of ten or more. This sequence joins TRBV12-3 or TRBV12-4 and TRBJ2-1; D possibly uses TRBD1 or TRBD2 (5 bases each). V lost 8 bases and J 5 bases, leaving 19 bases between the germline ends. CDR3 length equals 15 residues. The CDR3 DNA sequence: TGTGCCAGCCTGGGGGTAGCGCAACTACACAATGAGCAGTTCTTC. Translating it yields CASLGVAQLHNEQFF.

This clonotype was found many times. The chain employs TRBV7-3 and TRBJ2-3; unclear D gene. V lost 7 bases, J lost 5 bases, and 19 bases lay in between. The CDR3 length is 15 residues. Germline CDR1 SGHTA, CDR2 FQGTGA. The CDR3 is CASTGLVVGKDTQYF. CDR3 in DNA: TGTGCCAGCACCGGTTTGGTAGTGGGGAAAGATACGCAGTATTTT.

The sample holds a few counts of this clonotype. A read error may be the cause here, since a much bigger clone is one base away. The V and J genes are TRBV7-3 and TRBJ1-1; 7 bases match TRBD1. There are 15 residues in the CDR3. Germline CDR1 reads SGHTA; CDR2 reads FQGTGA. The junction had 8 bases not matched to a gene; V was cut back by 3 bases and J by 4 bases. CDR3 DNA sequence: TGTGCCAGCAGCTTCTTCAGGGGGATGAGCACTGAAGCTTTCTTT. The encoded protein is CASSFFRGMSTEAFF.

The gene calls are TRBV20-1 and TRBJ2-7; 9 positions agree with TRBD2. J gave up 7 bases and V 6 bases, and 10 bases lay outside the gene matches. The CDR3 consists of 13 residues. Per the germline V gene, CDR1 is DFQATT and CDR2 is SNEGSKA (reference sequence). CDR3 protein: CSAPRLAEGEQYF. The DNA of the CDR3 is TGCAGTGCCCCCCGACTAGCGGAGGGGGAGCAGTACTTC.

This clonotype was recorded a few times. The CDR3 sequence is CASSASGRPGTGELFF. In DNA form, the CDR3 reads TGTGCCAGCAGCGCTAGCGGGAGGCCGGGGACCGGGGAGCTGTTTTTT. The chain joins TRBV9 to TRBJ2-2, with 11 bases identical to TRBD2. The junction had 6 bases not matched to a gene; V was cut back by 3 bases and J by 5 bases. Germline values: CDR1 SGDLS, CDR2 YYNGEE. The CDR3 runs 16 residues.

This clonotype was counted only a few times. The CDR3 DNA is TGTGCCAGCAGCTTAGGCGTCGGAACCTACAATGAGCAGTTCTTC. Residues: CASSLGVGTYNEQFF. J is TRBJ2-1 and V is TRBV13; no definite D call. Germline V gene sequence: CDR1 PRHDT, CDR2 FYEKMQ (reference sequence). Trimming cost V 0 bases and J 2 bases, with 8 bases left between them. This CDR3 is 15 amino acids long.